Listed below are T cell receptor beta chains from one sample, sequenced in a study of PD-L1 blockade in urothelial cancer. Assay used: immunoSEQ multiplex PCR; TCRdb lists only in-frame clones, some missing. This table holds 13,000 to 15,000 clones, approximately 87% found once. The specimen comprised PBMCs, sampled around atezolizumab (anti-PD-L1) treatment. The receptors stem from a man between 65 and 85 years old with urothelial cancer. The CDR3 runs from the conserved cysteine through the conserved F or W. A D gene is named only where the DNA matches it firmly. Part of the rows lack a size; the others show once, few, many or a class for expanded clones.

len,d_gene,v_gene,j_gene,abundance,CDR3nt,CDR3aa
11,.,TRBV19,TRBJ1-1,large,TGTGCCAGTAGTCGGGTCACTGAAGCTTTCTTT,CASSRVTEAFF
16,.,TRBV11-3,TRBJ2-1,.,TGTGCCAGCAGCTTAGACGGGGGTAAATCATACAATGAGCAGTTCTTC,CASSLDGGKSYNEQFF
15,.,TRBV5-1,TRBJ1-5,.,TGCGCCAGCAGCCCTGGGGGGGACCGCAATCAGCCCCAGCATTTT,CASSPGGDRNQPQHF
15,.,TRBV28,TRBJ1-5,.,TGTGCCAGCAGTTCGGGGGGAGGTGGCAATCAGCCCCAGCATTTT,CASSSGGGGNQPQHF
16,TRBD1,TRBV7-9,TRBJ2-1,.,TGTGCCAGCAGCTTACCCCCCGGGACAGGATACAATGAGCAGTTCTTC,CASSLPPGTGYNEQFF
14,TRBD1,TRBV5-8,TRBJ1-1,.,TGTGCCAGCAGCGAGCAGGGGGCGCGTACTGAAGCTTTCTTT,CASSEQGARTEAFF
13,.,TRBV25-1,TRBJ1-2,.,TGTGCCAGCAGTGAACAGGGTTGGTATGGCTACACCTTC,CASSEQGWYGYTF
13,.,TRBV15,TRBJ2-4,.,TGTGCCACCAGCACCGAGGCCAAAAACATTCAGTACTTC,CATSTEAKNIQYF
13,.,TRBV5-6,TRBJ1-2,.,TGTGCCAGCAGCCCCACGGGGTTCTATGGCTACACCTTC,CASSPTGFYGYTF
14,TRBD2,TRBV5-4,TRBJ2-1,.,TGTGCCAGCAGCTGGGGACTAGCGGGGGGTGAGCAGTTCTTC,CASSWGLAGGEQFF
14,TRBD1,TRBV19,TRBJ2-7,.,TGTGCCAGTAGTATCGGGACAGGCCCCTACGAGCAGTACTTC,CASSIGTGPYEQYF
12,.,TRBV6-1,TRBJ1-5,.,TGTGCCAGCAGTGAAGCATTGAACAGTCAGCATTTT,CASSEALNSQHF
12,.,TRBV2,TRBJ2-7,.,TGTGCCAGCAGTGAAATCCTCTACGAGCAGTACTTC,CASSEILYEQYF
15,TRBD2,TRBV5-1,TRBJ2-2,.,TGCGCCAGCAAGGGACTAGCGGGGGGCACCGGGGAGCTGTTTTTT,CASKGLAGGTGELFF
12,.,TRBV2,TRBJ2-5,.,TGTGCCAATTCTCGAGTCCAAGAGACCCAGTACTTC,CANSRVQETQYF
16,.,TRBV10-3,TRBJ1-2,large,TGTGCCATCAGTGAAAGGGGCGGCACTCCGAGCTATGGCTACACCTTC,CAISERGGTPSYGYTF
16,.,TRBV28,TRBJ1-5,.,TGTGCCAGCAGTTTAATGGGACACCTTAGCAATCAGCCCCAGCATTTT,CASSLMGHLSNQPQHF
16,.,TRBV28,TRBJ2-7,.,TGTGCCAGCAGTTTTTCCCTAGCGAGGACATCCTACGAGCAGTACTTC,CASSFSLARTSYEQYF
15,TRBD1,TRBV5-4,TRBJ1-1,.,TGTGCCAGCACATCACAGGGGGCAAGGGGGACTGAAGCTTTCTTT,CASTSQGARGTEAFF
16,TRBD1,TRBV4-1,TRBJ2-3,.,TGCGCCAGCAGCCAAGGGGGACAGACTAGCACAGATACGCAGTATTTT,CASSQGGQTSTDTQYF
15,.,TRBV25-1,TRBJ1-3,.,TGTGCCAGCAGTGAATGGTCAGGGCCTGGAAACACCATATATTTT,CASSEWSGPGNTIYF
17,.,TRBV11-2,TRBJ2-3,.,TGTGCCAGCAGCCAGGCCCAAGGCGTGGGTAGCACAGATACGCAGTATTTT,CASSQAQGVGSTDTQYF
13,TRBD1,TRBV2,TRBJ2-7,few,TGTGCCAGCAGTTGGACAGGGGGTTACGAGCAGTACTTC,CASSWTGGYEQYF
18,.,TRBV5-5,TRBJ1-6,hyperexpanded,TGTGCCAGCAGCTTGGGGGGAACTAGACCGAGAAAAAATTCACCCCTCCACTTT,CASSLGGTRPRKNSPLHF
16,TRBD1,TRBV7-2,TRBJ2-7,.,TGTGCCAGCAGCTTCAGGACAGGTCGGAGCTCCTACGAGCAGTACTTC,CASSFRTGRSSYEQYF
16,.,TRBV4-2,TRBJ2-7,.,TGTGCCAGCAGCCAAGCCCTTCGGGGAGAAGGGTGGGAGCAGTACTTC,CASSQALRGEGWEQYF
13,.,TRBV5-6,TRBJ2-5,.,TGTGCCAGCATCGCAAGAGGGAAAGAGACCCAGTACTTC,CASIARGKETQYF
14,TRBD1,TRBV6-5,TRBJ1-6,.,TGTGCCAGCAACGGACAGGGCTATAATTCACCCCTCCACTTT,CASNGQGYNSPLHF
15,TRBD1,TRBV5-4,TRBJ2-5,.,TGTGCCAGCAGCCCCGGGGGACAGGGGGCGGAGACCCAGTACTTC,CASSPGGQGAETQYF
15,TRBD2,TRBV7-9,TRBJ2-1,.,TGTGCCAGCAGCCCCACTAGCGGGGGAATCAATGAGCAGTTCTTC,CASSPTSGGINEQFF
15,TRBD1,TRBV6-1,TRBJ1-5,.,TGTGCCAGCAGTGAAAGGGGGACAGGGGGTCAGCCCCAGCATTTT,CASSERGTGGQPQHF
16,TRBD1,TRBV2,TRBJ2-6,.,TGTGCCAGCAGTGAAGCCAGGGGGCGTGGGGCCAACGTCCTGACTTTC,CASSEARGRGANVLTF
16,.,TRBV29-1,TRBJ2-1,.,TGCAGCGTTGCCAAATACGGGGGGCGCTCCTACAATGAGCAGTTCTTC,CSVAKYGGRSYNEQFF
13,.,TRBV5-1,TRBJ1-2,.,TGCGCCAGCAGCGCGGACGGGCGGGTCGGCTACACCTTC,CASSADGRVGYTF
15,TRBD1,TRBV19,TRBJ2-7,.,TGTGCCAGTAGTATCTTCGGGACAGGGTCCTACGAGCAGTACTTC,CASSIFGTGSYEQYF
18,TRBD2,TRBV6-1,TRBJ2-1,.,TGTGCCAGCAGTGCCCCGGCTAGCGGGGGGACTCTATACAATGAGCAGTTCTTC,CASSAPASGGTLYNEQFF
13,.,TRBV19,TRBJ1-1,.,TGTGCCAGTAGTATTACTGAGAACACTGAAGCTTTCTTT,CASSITENTEAFF
16,TRBD1,TRBV6-6,TRBJ2-1,.,TGTGCCAGCACCCCCCAAGGGGACAGAGCAGGTAATGAGCAGTTCTTC,CASTPQGDRAGNEQFF
14,.,TRBV27,TRBJ2-5,.,TGTGCCAGCAGTCCCCTCGAGGGTGGAGAGACCCAGTACTTC,CASSPLEGGETQYF
14,TRBD2,TRBV2,TRBJ2-5,.,TGTGCCAGCAGTGGAGACCGGGCGGCGGGGGCCCAGTACTTC,CASSGDRAAGAQYF
16,TRBD1,TRBV2,TRBJ1-6,.,TGTGCCAGCAGCGTGACAGGGGAGGCGGGAAATTCACCCCTCCACTTT,CASSVTGEAGNSPLHF
12,.,TRBV10-3,TRBJ1-1,.,TGTGCCATCAGTAAGGACAGCACTGAAGCTTTCTTT,CAISKDSTEAFF
17,TRBD1,TRBV6-1,TRBJ2-3,.,TGTGCCAGCAGTGAAGGGCGGGGGACAGGGTGGACAGATACGCAGTATTTT,CASSEGRGTGWTDTQYF
16,TRBD1,TRBV18,TRBJ1-1,.,TGTGCCAGCTCACCGGAGGACAGGGTCATGAACACTGAAGCTTTCTTT,CASSPEDRVMNTEAFF
14,TRBD2,TRBV2,TRBJ2-1,.,TGTGCCAGCGAGCGGGGGCTTGTTGGCAATGAGCAGTTCTTC,CASERGLVGNEQFF
13,.,TRBV11-3,TRBJ2-1,.,TGTGCCAGCAGCTCGCGGGGCTCCAATGAGCAGTTCTTC,CASSSRGSNEQFF
15,.,TRBV21-1,TRBJ1-1,.,TGTGCCAGCAGCAAACAGGGGGGTCAGAACACTGAAGCTTTCTTT,CASSKQGGQNTEAFF
15,.,TRBV5-4,TRBJ1-1,.,TGTGCCAGCAGCCAAGAAAACAGGGATTTAACTGAAGCTTTCTTT,CASSQENRDLTEAFF
14,TRBD2,TRBV6-1,TRBJ2-3,.,TGTGCCAGCCAGGGAGGGATCGGCACAGATACGCAGTATTTT,CASQGGIGTDTQYF
15,TRBD1,TRBV5-5,TRBJ1-5,.,TGTGCCAGCAGCCAGACGAGGACAGGGGCCAAACCACAGCATTTT,CASSQTRTGAKPQHF
11,.,TRBV5-1,TRBJ2-3,.,TGCGCCAGCCGGAGCGGGGATACGCAGTATTTT,CASRSGDTQYF
12,.,TRBV13,TRBJ1-1,.,TGTGCCAGCAGCCCGGGCGGGTATGAAGCTTTCTTT,CASSPGGYEAFF
10,.,TRBV9,TRBJ1-2,.,TGTGCCAGCAGCCCCGAGCTCTACACCTTC,CASSPELYTF
16,.,TRBV6-5,TRBJ1-5,once,TGTGCCAGCAGTTACTCGATCGGGGGGGCGGTCGGTCCCCAGCATTTT,CASSYSIGGAVGPQHF